One and the same sample provided the 18 T cell receptor beta chains below, sequenced in a study of blood T cell repertoires in COVID-19. Repertoires were generated with immunoSEQ multiplex PCR, while TCRdb's copy carries only in-frame clones and drops some. The sample lists some 230,000 clones, about 80% occurring once. Sequenced: PBMCs or T cells enriched from blood (not recorded which). The receptors come from a woman aged 40 to 50 with acute COVID-19.

The CDR3 DNA follows: TGTGCCAGCAGCTTGGGGGTAAAGACAGGGAACTATGGCTACACCTTC. The encoded protein is CASSLGVKTGNYGYTF. The chain recombines TRBV5-8 with TRBJ1-2, with TRBD1 identical over 7 bases. With V trimmed by 0 bases and J by 2 bases, 7 bases remained unmatched. Per germline, CDR1 SGHTS and CDR2 YDEGEE. This CDR3 region has 16 residues.

This clone appeared a few times. V gene TRBV11-2 combines with J gene TRBJ1-4; D uncertain. The CDR3 is 12 amino acids. In germline, CDR1 is SGHAT, CDR2 FQNNGV. In DNA, the CDR3 is TGTGTTTGGTGGCGGAGTAATGAAAAACTGTTTTTT. Its translation is CVWWRSNEKLFF.

J is TRBJ1-6 and V is TRBV6-1, with TRBD1 as a possible D gene (6 bases). In germline, CDR1 is MNHNS, CDR2 SASEGT. V lost 2 bases and J 0 bases, leaving 8 bases between the germline ends. The CDR3 has 16 residues. CDR3 amino acids: CASSELQGSYNSPLHF. The DNA for the CDR3 is TGTGCCAGCAGTGAATTACAGGGCTCCTATAATTCACCCCTCCACTTT.

The CDR3 is CASSQIIGTGEQYF. The CDR3 DNA reads TGCGCCAGCAGCCAAATAATCGGGACAGGCGAGCAGTACTTC. The chain is built from TRBV4-1 and TRBJ2-7; 8 nucleotides align to TRBD1. CDR3 length: 14 amino acids. Germline CDR1 reads MGHRA; CDR2 reads YSYEKL. V was clipped by 2 bases and J by 6 bases; unmatched bases: 6.

The chain has TRBV15 and TRBJ1-4; D not certain. V was shortened by 2 bases and J by 0 bases, with 10 bases between the two germline ends. CDR3 length equals 16 residues. Germline V gene data show CDR1 as LNHNV and CDR2 as YYDKDF (reference sequence). The CDR3 nucleotides are TGTGCCACCAGCAGATCCCAGGTTGCAACTAATGAAAAACTGTTTTTT. It codes for CATSRSQVATNEKLFF.

The CDR3, as DNA: TGTGCCAGCAGCCAGGGCCGAGAGACCCAGTACTTC. Translating gives CASSQGRETQYF. The V call is TRBV3-1 (or the pseudogene TRBV3-2), the J call TRBJ2-5; D is unclear. Per germline, CDR1 LGHDT and CDR2 YNNKEL (reference sequence). The ends were cut back, 3 bases at V and 4 bases at J, with 6 bases in the middle. There are 12 residues in the CDR3.

J is TRBJ2-1 and V is TRBV9; 10 bases are a match to TRBD2. Losses at the gene ends were 3 bases for V and 6 bases for J; bases not matched to a gene: 3. The CDR3 length is 14 residues. Per germline, CDR1 SGDLS and CDR2 YYNGEE. The DNA of the CDR3 is TGTGCCAGCAGCGCTAGCGGGAGAGGCAATGAGCAGTTCTTC. Residues: CASSASGRGNEQFF.

This clone has a single count. The rearrangement uses TRBV2 and TRBJ1-1, with 8 bases identical to TRBD1. V lost 5 bases, J lost 4 bases, and 6 bases stayed unmatched. The CDR3 has 14 amino acids. CDR1 is SNHLY and CDR2 is FYNNEI in the germline V gene. In nucleotides, the CDR3 is TGTGCCAGCAGTTCAGGGGGCGCGGTCACTGAAGCTTTCTTT. Protein product: CASSSGGAVTEAFF.

V and J are TRBV9 and TRBJ2-3, with 12 bases identical to TRBD2. Germline V gene sequence: CDR1 SGDLS, CDR2 YYNGEE. With 4 bases clipped from V and 10 bases from J, the junction kept 13 bases outside the gene matches. The CDR3 loop spans 16 amino acids. This chain's CDR3 is CASSPLAGGIQIPQYF. The CDR3 bases are TGTGCCAGCAGCCCTCTAGCGGGGGGGATACAGATACCGCAGTATTTT.

The V gene is TRBV7-9, the J gene TRBJ2-7; D not resolved. Trimming left V 5 bases short and J 2 bases short, with 10 bases between. Germline V gene lookup returns CDR1 SEHNR and CDR2 FQNEAQ (reference sequence). The length of the CDR3 is 13 residues. Here the CDR3 reads CASSPGPPYEQYF. The DNA for the CDR3 is TGTGCCAGCAGCCCTGGGCCCCCCTACGAGCAGTACTTC.

The chain joins TRBV27 to TRBJ1-4; D not resolved. From germline, CDR1 is MNHEY and CDR2 SMNVEV (reference sequence). The CDR3 length is 15 residues. The V and J ends lost 3 bases and 6 bases respectively, with 14 bases between them. CDR3 sequence: CASSFLGASYEKLFF. The CDR3 DNA sequence: TGTGCCAGCAGTTTTTTGGGCGCTTCTTATGAAAAACTGTTTTTT.

The chain employs TRBV28 and TRBJ2-2; D perhaps matches TRBD2 (5 bases). From germline, CDR1 is MDHEN and CDR2 SYDVKM. Trimming removed 2 bases at V and 4 bases at J, with 11 bases between. The CDR3 runs to 15 residues. In nucleotides, the CDR3 is TGTGCCAGCAGTTTAGGTGGGAGTCGCACCGGGGAGCTGTTTTTT. Its protein is CASSLGGSRTGELFF.

The rearrangement joins TRBV4-2 to TRBJ1-4; D is unclear. This CDR3 has 14 residues. Germline CDR1 reads LGHNA; CDR2 reads YNFKEQ. Trimming cost V 0 bases and J 11 bases, with 13 bases left between them. In DNA, the CDR3 is TGTGCCAGCAGCCAAGATCCAGAGGATCTGAAACTGTTTTTT. Protein sequence: CASSQDPEDLKLFF.

This clone was picked up a small number of times. This chain connects TRBV4-1 to TRBJ1-6, with 9 bases fitting TRBD1. Germline CDR1 MGHRA, CDR2 YSYEKL. The ends lost 2 bases at V and 8 bases at J; junction bases unmatched: 7. The CDR3 is made up of 16 amino acids. In nucleotides, the CDR3 is TGCGCCAGCAGCCAACCCGACAGGGGGGTTGATTCACCCCTCCACTTT. This gives the protein CASSQPDRGVDSPLHF.

The DNA of the CDR3 is TGTGCCAGCAGCTTGGTATCGGGGATAGGAGAGCAGTACTTC. Translating it yields CASSLVSGIGEQYF. V is TRBV5-6 and J is TRBJ2-7, with D maybe TRBD2 (5 bases). CDR1 and CDR2 (germline): SGHDT, YYEEEE. The germline V and J ends were trimmed by 0 bases and 7 bases, with 14 bases remaining between them. The CDR3 sequence is 14 residues long.

This rearrangement joins TRBV3-1 (or the pseudogene TRBV3-2) to TRBJ1-4; 10 bases are a match to TRBD1. V was pared by 4 bases and J by 6 bases, with 5 bases of the junction left unmatched. Germline values: CDR1 LGHDT, CDR2 YNNKEL (reference sequence). The CDR3 extends over 15 amino acids. The CDR3 nucleotides read TGTGCCAGCAGCCCAAGACAGGGGGCGCATGAAAAACTGTTTTTT. This sequence encodes CASSPRQGAHEKLFF.

The chain couples TRBV24-1 to TRBJ1-5; TRBD1 matches at 8 bases. The V segment lost 4 bases and the J segment 6 bases; nucleotides outside the gene matches: 10. Germline CDR1 is KGHDR and CDR2 is SFDVKD. CDR3 size: 16 residues. The CDR3 coding sequence is TGTGCCACCAGTGACCCCGACAGGGGAAGGAGTCAGCCCCAGCATTTT. It translates to CATSDPDRGRSQPQHF.

J is TRBJ1-2 and V is TRBV3-1 (or the pseudogene TRBV3-2); TRBD1 matches 8 bases. V was clipped by 4 bases and J by 7 bases; unmatched bases: 11. The CDR3 has 15 amino acids. CDR1 and CDR2 (germline): LGHDT, YNNKEL (reference sequence). CDR3 in amino acids: CASSPFSRGLAGYTF. DNA of the CDR3: TGTGCCAGCAGCCCTTTCTCCAGGGGGCTAGCTGGCTACACCTTC.